The sequence of this T cell receptor (beta chain) was determined in a study of T cells in Graves' hyperthyroidism and ophthalmopathy. Broader study findings: Ophthalmopathy was model-predicted a median about 7.1 months pre-onset. Most clonotypes expanded in thyroid above 0.001 were likewise present in blood.

RNA transcripts gave rise to amplified TCR beta CDR3 regions. Primed by the HTBI set, a first-round RT-PCR was run on the TCR CDR3. A single record per CDR3 protein comes from TCRdb applying MiXCR to the multiplex PCR reads. The sample consists of almost 600,000 distinct CDR3 sequences, under 60% of them appearing once. The study defined stable Graves' hyperthyroidism as no ophthalmopathy progression within 18 months. Uncontrolled infection, other autoimmune disease, pregnancy or lactation excluded patients. Regarding this clonotype: What it recognizes is unknown.

The CDR3 is 17 amino acids. V dropped 2 bases and J dropped 7; count of bases not matched to a gene: 14. In germline, CDR1 is DFQATT, CDR2 SNEGSKA (reference sequence). The chain recombines TRBV20-1 with TRBJ2-7; 13 bases fit TRBD2. Sequencing was done on a sample of peripheral blood or thyroid tissue (not recorded which). This sequence was found in a young woman with Graves' hyperthyroidism. CDR3: CSARRGLAGHEPWEQYF. The CDR3 bases are TGCAGTGCTAGAAGGGGACTAGCGGGACACGAACCGTGGGAGCAGTACTTC.